These 28 T cell receptor beta chains were all obtained from the same sample, sequenced in a study of siplizumab effects on memory and regulatory T cells. Using immunoSEQ multiplex PCR, the repertoire was profiled, and TCRdb retains in-frame clones only, with some absent. The table shows approximately 98,000 clones, with roughly 94% occurring only once. Sequencing input: non-Treg CD4+ T cells sorted from blood. The source of these receptors is a human donor in good health.

This clone was counted a single time. The V gene is TRBV5-8, the J gene TRBJ1-5, with a tentative D call TRBD1 (5 bases). CDR3 length: 14 residues. Trimming shortened V by 5 bases and J by 1 base, and 10 bases separated the two germline ends. The germline gives CDR1 SGHTS, CDR2 YDEGEE. The CDR3 loop is CASSSRQSNQPQHF. The CDR3, as DNA: TGTGCCAGCAGTTCAAGACAGAGCAATCAGCCCCAGCATTTT.

Here the CDR3 DNA reads TGTGCCAGCAGTACAGGGGAGAATGACTACACCTTC. Amino acid sequence: CASSTGENDYTF. The rearrangement links TRBV6-6 to TRBJ1-2, with 7 positions matching TRBD1. The CDR3 contains 12 residues. Germline loops: CDR1 MNHNY, CDR2 SVGAGI (reference sequence). The trim removed 5 bases at V and 10 bases at J, leaving 7 bases unmatched.

V and J are TRBV27 and TRBJ2-3; D call uncertain. The CDR3 runs to 11 residues. The V end lost 4 bases, the J end lost 4 bases, and 3 bases lay between the germline ends. The V gene's germline CDR1 is MNHEY and CDR2 SMNVEV (reference sequence). CDR3 in amino acids: CASSSADTQYF. In nucleotides, the CDR3 is TGTGCCAGCAGTTCTGCAGATACGCAGTATTTT.

This chain links TRBV5-1 with TRBJ2-2, with D possibly matching TRBD2 (5 bases). Trimming pared 7 bases from V and 5 bases from J, leaving 12 bases between. The CDR3 has 13 residues. CDR1 is SGHRS and CDR2 is YFSETQ in the germline V gene. The CDR3 bases are TGCGCCAGCCTTCGCGAGGGAACCGGGGAGCTGTTTTTT. Amino acid sequence: CASLREGTGELFF.

This clone was detected only once. The V and J genes are TRBV29-1 and TRBJ1-2; TRBD1 aligns across 7 bases. The CDR3 runs to 13 residues. The V segment lost 7 bases and the J segment 7 bases; nucleotides outside the gene matches: 12. The germline V gene encodes CDR1 SQVTM and CDR2 ANQGSEA. The CDR3 is CSGGTVHEGGYTF. CDR3 DNA sequence: TGCAGCGGTGGGACAGTCCACGAGGGTGGCTACACCTTC.

The J gene is TRBJ2-1, the V gene TRBV14; D is uncertain. The V end was cut by 6 bases, the J end by 0 bases, with 15 bases between. CDR3 length equals 16 residues. In germline, CDR1 is SGHDN, CDR2 FVKESK. CDR3 sequence: CASRGTVPSSYNEQFF. DNA for the CDR3: TGTGCCAGCAGGGGAACAGTGCCCTCCTCCTACAATGAGCAGTTCTTC.

This clone was picked up one time. This chain joins TRBV5-1 and TRBJ2-5; D might be TRBD2 (6 bases). The germline gives CDR1 SGHRS, CDR2 YFSETQ. The CDR3 contains 13 residues. Trimming pared 6 bases from V and 4 bases from J, leaving 13 bases between. The CDR3 loop reads CASTLTGAETQYF. The CDR3 DNA is TGCGCCAGCACCTTAACGGGAGCAGAGACCCAGTACTTC.

This rearrangement joins TRBV5-4 to TRBJ1-2; 10 bases match TRBD1. The junction had 12 bases not matched to a gene; V was cut back by 5 bases and J by 8 bases. This CDR3 has 15 residues. Germline-derived CDR1 and CDR2 are SGHNT and YYREEE (reference sequence). CDR3 nucleotide sequence: TGTGCCAGCAGGGGGCGACAGGGGGCTTTTTCCGGCTACACCTTC. It codes for CASRGRQGAFSGYTF.

The gene calls are TRBV27 and TRBJ1-5; D is possibly TRBD1 (6 bases). Trimming left V 4 bases short and J 4 bases short, with 11 bases between. Germline CDR1 reads MNHEY; CDR2 reads SMNVEV (reference sequence). This CDR3 is 14 amino acids long. For the CDR3, the DNA is TGTGCCAGCAGTTCGACAGGACAGAATCAGCCCCAGCATTTT. Protein: CASSSTGQNQPQHF.

The gene calls are TRBV27 and TRBJ1-1, with D perhaps matching TRBD1 (6 bases). Germline CDR1 MNHEY, CDR2 SMNVEV (reference sequence). This CDR3 contains 16 residues. V shed 5 bases and J shed 3 bases, with 19 bases lying between them. CDR3 amino acids: CASSPWGAGIDTEAFF. As DNA, the CDR3 is TGTGCCAGCAGTCCCTGGGGGGCAGGGATTGACACTGAAGCTTTCTTT.

J is TRBJ1-1 and V is TRBV5-6; no firm D call. The CDR3 has 14 residues. Trimming stripped 6 bases from V and 1 base from J, with 13 bases between. Germline V gene sequence: CDR1 SGHDT, CDR2 YYEEEE. The CDR3 sequence is CASTLAGKNTEAFF. The DNA of the CDR3 is TGTGCCAGCACCCTTGCGGGGAAGAACACTGAAGCTTTCTTT.

The chain couples TRBV7-3 to TRBJ2-7; tentative D call: TRBD1 (6 bases). Trimming pared 5 bases from V and 3 bases from J, leaving 11 bases between. This CDR3 has 13 amino acids. CDR1 is SGHTA, CDR2 FQGTGA, per germline. CDR3 coding DNA: TGTGCCAGCAGCCCCGGGACAAGCTACGAGCAGTACTTC. It yields the protein CASSPGTSYEQYF.

CDR3: CASSQERHLYEQYF. In nucleotides, the CDR3 is TGCGCCAGCAGCCAAGAGCGACACCTTTACGAGCAGTACTTC. This chain uses TRBV4-1 with TRBJ2-7; no firm D call. CDR3 size: 14 residues. V dropped 0 bases and J dropped 4 bases, with 10 bases sitting between them. The germline V gene encodes CDR1 MGHRA and CDR2 YSYEKL.

This chain joins TRBV11-2 and TRBJ2-1, with 8 bases identical to TRBD2. From germline, CDR1 is SGHAT and CDR2 FQNNGV. This CDR3 is built from 17 residues. V shed 1 base, J shed 7 bases, and the junction held 12 bases outside the gene matches. CDR3 sequence: CASSLVWLREVLNEQFF. DNA of the CDR3: TGTGCCAGCAGCTTAGTCTGGTTGCGGGAGGTATTAAATGAGCAGTTCTTC.

The CDR3 spells CASSYSKGQGGEKLFF. The CDR3 DNA reads TGTGCCAGCAGTTACTCGAAAGGGCAGGGCGGCGAAAAACTGTTTTTT. The chain couples TRBV6-5 to TRBJ1-4; TRBD1 is a possible D gene (5 bases). The CDR3 length is 16 residues. The germline gives CDR1 MNHEY, CDR2 SVGAGI. Deletions cut 0 bases from V and 8 bases from J, with 16 bases between.

The chain joins TRBV15 to TRBJ2-7, with D possibly TRBD2 on 6 matching bases. Germline CDR1 and CDR2: LNHNV and YYDKDF (reference sequence). Trimming took off 2 bases at V and 4 bases at J, with 18 bases between the two ends. The CDR3 sequence is 16 residues long. CDR3 sequence (DNA): TGTGCCACCAGCAGACCGGGGACGGCGGGGAAATACGAGCAGTACTTC. It translates to CATSRPGTAGKYEQYF.

V usage is TRBV18 and J usage is TRBJ1-4; D uncertain. Trimming shortened V by 5 bases and J by 0 bases, and 16 bases separated the two germline ends. Germline V gene sequence: CDR1 KGHSH, CDR2 LQKENI. The CDR3 totals 17 residues. CDR3 residues: CASSSAGRIATNEKLFF. The CDR3 bases are TGTGCCAGCTCATCCGCAGGCCGAATTGCAACTAATGAAAAACTGTTTTTT.

Turning to this clone: Mismatch with germline at one junction end may stem from a read error. The gene calls are TRBV28 and TRBJ2-7, with D possibly being TRBD2 (7 bases). The CDR3 spans 13 residues. The V gene's germline CDR1 is MDHEN and CDR2 SYDVKM. CDR3 protein: CASSPQGRGRKVF. Written as DNA, the CDR3 is TGTGCCAGCAGTCCCCAGGGGAGGGGCCGGAAAGTCTTC.

J is TRBJ1-1 and V is TRBV7-9; tentative D call: TRBD1 (6 bases). V gave up 2 bases and J gave up 0 bases, with 13 bases separating them. The CDR3 loop spans 16 amino acids. Germline-derived CDR1 and CDR2 are SEHNR and FQNEAQ (reference sequence). CDR3 in amino acids: CASSLLGAGLNTEAFF. CDR3 sequence (DNA): TGTGCCAGCAGCTTACTGGGGGCAGGGCTGAACACTGAAGCTTTCTTT.

The CDR3 nucleotides read TGCGCCAGCAGCTCTTGGGCCACCCTCGGGGAGCAGTACTTC. Translation: CASSSWATLGEQYF. The rearrangement links TRBV5-1 to TRBJ2-7; no definite D call. The CDR3 spans 14 residues. The V and J ends lost 3 bases and 7 bases respectively, with 17 bases between them. CDR1 and CDR2 from the germline V gene are SGHRS and YFSETQ.

The rearrangement links TRBV9 to TRBJ2-3; D is unresolved. This CDR3 has 13 amino acids. V lost 0 bases, J lost 5 bases, and 7 bases lay in between. Looked up from germline, CDR1 is SGDLS and CDR2 is YYNGEE. Here the CDR3 DNA reads TGTGCCAGCAGCGTAGGGGTTCTAGATACGCAGTATTTT. It yields the protein CASSVGVLDTQYF.

The chain combines TRBV11-2 with TRBJ1-1, with D tentatively TRBD1 (5 bases). The CDR3 consists of 13 residues. CDR1 and CDR2 from the germline V gene are SGHAT and FQNNGV. With 3 bases removed from V and 8 bases from J, the gap between germline ends came to 13 bases. The CDR3 loop reads CASSFRSGGEAFF. In nucleotides, the CDR3 is TGTGCCAGCAGCTTCCGCTCTGGGGGGGAAGCTTTCTTT.

The rearrangement links TRBV28 to TRBJ1-5, with D possibly matching TRBD1 (6 bases). The length of the CDR3 is 12 residues. Germline V gene lookup returns CDR1 MDHEN and CDR2 SYDVKM. The CDR3 nucleotides read TGTGCTGGGGGCTATAGCAATCAGCCCCAGCATTTT. As protein: CAGGYSNQPQHF.

The J gene is TRBJ2-1, the V gene TRBV19; the match to TRBD1 covers 7 bases. The length of the CDR3 is 15 residues. CDR1 LNHDA and CDR2 SQIVND come from the germline V gene (reference sequence). The trim removed 0 bases at V and 6 bases at J, leaving 5 bases unmatched. CDR3 sequence reads: CASSIDRGPVNEQFF. CDR3 nucleotide sequence: TGTGCCAGTAGTATAGATAGGGGGCCTGTCAATGAGCAGTTCTTC.

The chain has TRBV27 and TRBJ2-7; D unclear. CDR1 and CDR2 from the germline V gene are MNHEY and SMNVEV (reference sequence). The CDR3 is made up of 13 amino acids. V lost 6 bases to trimming and J lost 3 bases, with 12 bases between them. The CDR3 protein is CASSGQRGYEQYF. The CDR3 coding sequence is TGTGCCAGCAGCGGTCAACGAGGCTACGAGCAGTACTTC.

The gene calls are TRBV7-3 and TRBJ1-1; 7 bases match TRBD1. Losses at the gene ends were 5 bases for V and 0 bases for J; bases not matched to a gene: 6. CDR1 and CDR2 from the germline V gene are SGHTA and FQGTGA. This CDR3 has 15 residues. The CDR3 sequence is CASSPTGTVNTEAFF. In DNA, the CDR3 is TGTGCCAGCAGCCCAACCGGGACAGTGAACACTGAAGCTTTCTTT.

As for this clone: The junction does not match germline at one end; this may be a read error. CDR3 in DNA: TGCGCCAGCAGCTCCGGAGGGCCTATCAGGTACTTT. Amino acids: CASSSGGPIRYF. The genes are TRBV5-1 and TRBJ2-3, with D perhaps TRBD2 (6 bases). Per germline, CDR1 SGHRS and CDR2 YFSETQ. The CDR3 length is 12 residues.

This chain uses TRBV6-5 with TRBJ1-5, with D unresolved. This CDR3 has 14 residues. V dropped 5 bases and J dropped 4 bases, with 12 bases sitting between them. Germline CDR1 MNHEY, CDR2 SVGAGI. CDR3 region: CASSEYSGNQPQHF. In nucleotides, the CDR3 is TGTGCCAGCAGTGAATATTCGGGTAATCAGCCCCAGCATTTT.